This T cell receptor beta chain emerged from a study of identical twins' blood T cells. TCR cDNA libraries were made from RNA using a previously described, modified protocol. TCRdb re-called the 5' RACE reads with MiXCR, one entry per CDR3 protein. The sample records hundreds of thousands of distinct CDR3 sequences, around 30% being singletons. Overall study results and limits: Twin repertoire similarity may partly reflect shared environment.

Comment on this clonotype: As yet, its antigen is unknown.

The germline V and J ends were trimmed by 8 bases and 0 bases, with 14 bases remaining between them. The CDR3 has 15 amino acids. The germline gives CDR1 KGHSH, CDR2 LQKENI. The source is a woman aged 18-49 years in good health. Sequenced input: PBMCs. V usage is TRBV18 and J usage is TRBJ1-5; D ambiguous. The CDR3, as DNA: TGTGCCAGCCTACGGGAGCACGATAGCAATCAGCCCCAGCATTTT. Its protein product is CASLREHDSNQPQHF.